A selection of T cell receptor beta chains follows, all from one sample in a study of blood T cell repertoires in COVID-19. TCRdb's copy holds only in-frame clones and misses some; the assay was immunoSEQ multiplex PCR. The repertoire has about 74,000 clones, roughly three quarters of them found once; the top ten carry about 12%. The source material was peripheral blood. The receptors derive from a human donor in a cohort sampled during active COVID-19. Each CDR3 is given with its conserved first and last residue. D genes are given only for firm matches. The size field is filled for only some rows; it gives once, few, many or a size class.

j_gene,len,d_gene,v_gene,abundance,CDR3aa,CDR3nt
TRBJ2-3,20,.,TRBV21-1,.,CASSKSPHEREGQGTDTQYF,TGTGCCAGCAGCAAATCCCCCCATGAGAGGGAGGGGCAGGGAACAGATACGCAGTATTTT
TRBJ2-4,15,.,TRBV3-1/TRBV3-2,few,CASSQGQVAKNIQYF,TGTGCCAGCAGCCAAGGACAAGTAGCCAAAAACATTCAGTACTTC
TRBJ1-5,16,.,TRBV6-2/TRBV6-3,.,CASSYSTGYSNQPQHF,TGTGCCAGCAGTTACTCGACCGGGTATAGCAATCAGCCCCAGCATTTT
TRBJ2-5,16,TRBD2,TRBV25-1,.,CASSEWSGRAQETQYF,TGTGCCAGCAGTGAATGGAGCGGGAGGGCGCAAGAGACCCAGTACTTC
TRBJ2-7,16,TRBD1,TRBV5-6,.,CASTIRPGQGSYEQYF,TGTGCCAGCACCATCAGGCCGGGACAGGGGTCCTACGAGCAGTACTTC
TRBJ2-3,14,TRBD2,TRBV5-1,.,CASRRGGPTDTQYF,TGCGCCAGCCGGAGGGGAGGGCCGACAGATACGCAGTATTTT
TRBJ2-1,14,TRBD1,TRBV6-5,.,CASTGAGGINEQFF,TGTGCCAGCACCGGGGCAGGGGGAATAAATGAGCAGTTCTTC
TRBJ1-2,18,TRBD1,TRBV5-6,.,CASSLPGRDSYRSVGYTF,TGTGCCAGCAGCTTGCCCGGCCGGGACAGCTATCGTTCGGTGGGCTACACCTTC
TRBJ2-7,16,TRBD1,TRBV4-1,.,CASSLKQGADPYEQYF,TGCGCCAGCAGCCTCAAACAGGGGGCCGACCCCTACGAGCAGTACTTC
TRBJ2-3,14,.,TRBV4-2,.,CASSHRRSTDTQYF,TGTGCCAGCAGCCATAGGCGGAGCACAGATACGCAGTATTTT
TRBJ2-7,14,TRBD2,TRBV28,.,CASSPGGVSYEQYF,TGTGCCAGCAGTCCTGGGGGGGTTTCCTACGAGCAGTACTTC
TRBJ1-5,15,.,TRBV28,.,CASSLKDLECKPQHF,TGTGCCAGCAGTTTGAAAGACTTAGAGTGTAAGCCCCAGCATTTT
TRBJ1-1,16,TRBD1,TRBV7-3,.,CASSPGQGRSHTEAFF,TGTGCCAGCAGCCCCGGACAGGGGAGGTCGCACACTGAAGCTTTCTTT
TRBJ2-1,15,TRBD2,TRBV30,.,CAWKTAAGLYNEQFF,TGTGCCTGGAAGACGGCAGCGGGGCTCTACAATGAGCAGTTCTTC
TRBJ2-3,15,.,TRBV5-5,.,CASSSTATSTDTQYF,TGTGCCAGCAGCTCCACCGCGACTAGTACAGATACGCAGTATTTT
TRBJ2-7,13,TRBD2,TRBV10-3,.,CAIRLAGGLEQYF,TGTGCCATACGACTAGCGGGGGGGCTGGAGCAGTACTTC
TRBJ2-1,13,.,TRBV7-9,.,CASSSSGYGEQFF,TGTGCCAGCAGCTCATCCGGGTATGGTGAGCAGTTCTTC
TRBJ1-2,14,TRBD1,TRBV2,.,CASSIQQGAFGYTF,TGTGCCAGCAGTATACAACAGGGGGCATTCGGCTACACCTTC
TRBJ1-5,14,.,TRBV21-1,once,CASRDSYSNQPQHF,TGTGCCAGCAGAGATTCCTATAGCAATCAGCCCCAGCATTTT
TRBJ1-3,13,TRBD1,TRBV18,.,CASSGTGGNTIYF,TGTGCCAGCTCAGGGACAGGAGGAAACACCATATATTTT